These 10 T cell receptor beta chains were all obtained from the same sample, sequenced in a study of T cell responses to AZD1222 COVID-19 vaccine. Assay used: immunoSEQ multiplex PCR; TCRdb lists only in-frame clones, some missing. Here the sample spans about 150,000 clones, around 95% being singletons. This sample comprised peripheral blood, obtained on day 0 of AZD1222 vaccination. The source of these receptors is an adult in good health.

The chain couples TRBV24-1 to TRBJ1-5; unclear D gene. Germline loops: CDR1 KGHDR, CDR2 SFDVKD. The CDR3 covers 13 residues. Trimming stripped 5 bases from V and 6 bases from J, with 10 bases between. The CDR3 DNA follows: TGTGCCACCAGTGGTGGTTGGGGTCAGCCCCAGCATTTT. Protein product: CATSGGWGQPQHF.

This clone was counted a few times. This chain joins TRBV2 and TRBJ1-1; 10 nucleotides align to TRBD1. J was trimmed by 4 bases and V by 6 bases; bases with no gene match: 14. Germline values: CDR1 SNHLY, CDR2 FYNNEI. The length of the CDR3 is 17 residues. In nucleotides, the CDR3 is TGTGCCAGCAGGGACCTTAGGGACAGGGGCCTCTTCACTGAAGCTTTCTTT. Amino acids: CASRDLRDRGLFTEAFF.

The CDR3 sequence is CASSGYRRGTEAFF. CDR3 DNA: TGTGCCAGCAGCGGCTATCGTCGGGGCACTGAAGCTTTCTTT. The genes are TRBV7-6 and TRBJ1-1; no firm D call. The CDR3 sequence is 14 residues long. Germline assignment: CDR1 SGHVS and CDR2 FNYEAQ. V was pared by 5 bases and J by 4 bases, with 14 bases between.

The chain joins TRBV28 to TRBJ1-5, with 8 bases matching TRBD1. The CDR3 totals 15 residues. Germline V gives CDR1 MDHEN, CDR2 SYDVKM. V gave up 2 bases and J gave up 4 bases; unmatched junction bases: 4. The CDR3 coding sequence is TGTGCCAGCAGTTTACCGGGACAGGTGAATCAGCCCCAGCATTTT. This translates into CASSLPGQVNQPQHF.

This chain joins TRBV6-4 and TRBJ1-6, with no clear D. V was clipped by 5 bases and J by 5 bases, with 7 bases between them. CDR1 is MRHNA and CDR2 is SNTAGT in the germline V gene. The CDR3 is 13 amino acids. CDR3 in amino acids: CASSPTDNSPLHF. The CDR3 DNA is TGTGCCAGCAGTCCTACAGATAATTCACCCCTCCACTTT.

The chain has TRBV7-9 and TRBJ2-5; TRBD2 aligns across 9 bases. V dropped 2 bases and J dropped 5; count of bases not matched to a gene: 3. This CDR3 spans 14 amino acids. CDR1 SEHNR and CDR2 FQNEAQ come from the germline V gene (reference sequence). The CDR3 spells CASSLSSGGETQYF. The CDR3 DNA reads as TGTGCCAGCAGCTTATCGAGCGGGGGGGAGACCCAGTACTTC.

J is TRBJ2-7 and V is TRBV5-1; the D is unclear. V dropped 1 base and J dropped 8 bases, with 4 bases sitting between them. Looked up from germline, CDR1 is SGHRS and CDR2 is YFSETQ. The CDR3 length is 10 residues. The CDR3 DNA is TGCGCCAGCAGCTTGTCTCAGCAGTACGTC. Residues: CASSLSQQYV.

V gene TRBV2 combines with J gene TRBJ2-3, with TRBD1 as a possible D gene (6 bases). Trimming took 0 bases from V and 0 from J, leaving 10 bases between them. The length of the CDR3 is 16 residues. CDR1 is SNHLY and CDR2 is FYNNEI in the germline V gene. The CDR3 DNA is TGTGCCAGCAGTGAAGCCCTAGGGGGTAGCACAGATACGCAGTATTTT. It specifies CASSEALGGSTDTQYF.

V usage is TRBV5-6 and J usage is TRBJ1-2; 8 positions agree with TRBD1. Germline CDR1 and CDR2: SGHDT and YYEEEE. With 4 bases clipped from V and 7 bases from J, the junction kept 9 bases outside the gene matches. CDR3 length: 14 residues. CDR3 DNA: TGTGCCAGCAGCACGACTCAGGGGGCGGGTGGCTACACCTTC. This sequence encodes CASSTTQGAGGYTF.

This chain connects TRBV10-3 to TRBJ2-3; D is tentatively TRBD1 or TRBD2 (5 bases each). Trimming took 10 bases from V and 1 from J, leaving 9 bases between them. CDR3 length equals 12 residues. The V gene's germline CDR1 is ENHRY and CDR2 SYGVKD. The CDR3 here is CASGDGTDTQYF. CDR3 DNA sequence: TGTGCCAGTGGGGACGGCACAGATACGCAGTATTTT.